Each of the 5 T cell receptor beta chains below was sequenced from the same sample in a study of blood T cell repertoires in COVID-19 (dated by TCRdb to 2020 to 2022). To prepare the library, the immunoSEQ multiplex PCR assay was applied. The clones in this table, taken by TCRdb from immuneACCESS, are in-frame only. Not every clone is retained; where verified, under half of the shortfall comes from an unresolved V gene, and the cause of the rest is unknown. Across this sample there are approximately 66,000 clones, with almost 90% seen only once. The ten largest clonotypes hold about a fifth of the sample. The source material was peripheral blood. Every receptor here comes from a woman between 50 and 59 years old with active or convalescent COVID-19.

The chain links TRBV20-1 to TRBJ2-7; D may be TRBD2 (5 bases). V gave up 3 bases and J gave up 7 bases, with 10 bases separating them. The germline gives CDR1 DFQATT, CDR2 SNEGSKA (reference sequence). The CDR3 runs 11 residues. The CDR3 spells CSAREVAEQYF. DNA for the CDR3: TGCAGTGCTAGGGAGGTTGCAGAGCAGTACTTC.

This chain joins TRBV19 and TRBJ1-5; TRBD1 matches at 7 bases. The trim removed 0 bases at V and 3 bases at J, leaving 5 bases unmatched. Germline CDR1 and CDR2: LNHDA and SQIVND (reference sequence). The CDR3 runs 16 residues. The CDR3 nucleotides read TGTGCCAGTAGTATAGATACGGGACAGCTCAATCAGCCCCAGCATTTT. Its translation: CASSIDTGQLNQPQHF.

The chain links TRBV27 to TRBJ1-5, with TRBD1 identical over 10 bases. The CDR3 sequence is 19 residues long. Looked up from germline, CDR1 is MNHEY and CDR2 is SMNVEV (reference sequence). The V and J ends lost 3 bases and 0 bases, in that order; junction bases with no gene match: 11. The chain's CDR3 is CASSFARGTGAYSNQPQHF. DNA of the CDR3: TGTGCCAGCAGTTTCGCTCGCGGGACAGGGGCATATAGCAATCAGCCCCAGCATTTT.

This clone was detected only once. The chain links TRBV9 to TRBJ2-4; 10 bases map to TRBD1. CDR1 and CDR2 (germline): SGDLS, YYNGEE. The CDR3 sequence is 14 residues long. The junction had 5 bases not matched to a gene; V was cut back by 3 bases and J by 8 bases. The CDR3 here is CASSAGTGVDIQYF. As DNA, the CDR3 is TGTGCCAGCAGCGCCGGGACAGGGGTGGACATTCAGTACTTC.

The table lists this clone with a count of one. The J gene is TRBJ1-1, the V gene TRBV11-2; D ambiguous. CDR1 is SGHAT, CDR2 FQNNGV, per germline. CDR3 size: 14 residues. V lost 2 bases to trimming and J lost 6 bases, with 13 bases between them. CDR3 sequence reads: CASSLTDGAAEAFF. Here the CDR3 DNA reads TGTGCCAGCAGCTTAACAGACGGCGCCGCTGAAGCTTTCTTT.